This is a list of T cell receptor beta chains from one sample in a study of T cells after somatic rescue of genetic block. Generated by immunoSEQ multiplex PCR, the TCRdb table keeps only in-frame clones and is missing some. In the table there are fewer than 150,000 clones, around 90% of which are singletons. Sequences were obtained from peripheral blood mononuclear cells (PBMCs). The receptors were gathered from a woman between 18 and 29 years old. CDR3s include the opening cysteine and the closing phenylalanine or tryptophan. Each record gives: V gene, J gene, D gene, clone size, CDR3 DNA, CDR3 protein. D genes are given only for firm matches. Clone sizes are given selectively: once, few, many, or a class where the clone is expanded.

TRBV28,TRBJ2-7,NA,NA,TGTGCCAGCAGACGACCAGCGTCAATGGCGAGATTTTACGAGCAGTACTTC,CASRRPASMARFYEQYF
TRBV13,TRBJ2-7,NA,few,TGTGCCAGCAGCTTCTGGTCGTCCTACGAGCAGTACTTC,CASSFWSSYEQYF
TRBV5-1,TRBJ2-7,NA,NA,TGCGCCAGCAGCTTGGACAGGGCATACGAGCAGTACTTC,CASSLDRAYEQYF
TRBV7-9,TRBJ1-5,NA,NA,TGTGCCAGCAGCTTTGGGGGCCACACTAATCAGCCCCAGCATTTT,CASSFGGHTNQPQHF
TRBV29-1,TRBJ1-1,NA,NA,TGCAGCGCAAAGGGGAGGGGGAACACTGAAGCTTTCTTT,CSAKGRGNTEAFF
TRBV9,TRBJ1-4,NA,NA,TGTGCCAGCAGCGTAACGCCCGGGGGCGAAAAACTGTTTTTT,CASSVTPGGEKLFF
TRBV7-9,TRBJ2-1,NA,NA,TGTGCCAGCAGCCTTCGACAGGGAGGCCATGAGCAGTTCTTC,CASSLRQGGHEQFF
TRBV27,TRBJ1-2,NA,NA,TGTGCCAGCAAAAACCCCGCTAACTATGGCTACACCTTC,CASKNPANYGYTF
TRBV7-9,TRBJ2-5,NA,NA,TGTGCCAGCAGCCCCTCGGAGGTTCAAGAGACCCAGTACTTC,CASSPSEVQETQYF
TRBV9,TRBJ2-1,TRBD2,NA,TGTGCCAGCAGCGGGCTCGGGACTAGCGGTTACAATGAGCAGTTCTTC,CASSGLGTSGYNEQFF
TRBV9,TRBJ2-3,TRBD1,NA,TGTGCCAGCAGCGTGGGGGTGGGACAGGCGGCAGATACGCAGTATTTT,CASSVGVGQAADTQYF
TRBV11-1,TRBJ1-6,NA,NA,TGTGCCAGCAGCTTGATGACAGCTCCGAATAATTCACCCCTCCACTTT,CASSLMTAPNNSPLHF
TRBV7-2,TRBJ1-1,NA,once,TGTGCCAGCAGCTTAGGTCTGATTTTGAACACTGAAGCTTTCTTT,CASSLGLILNTEAFF
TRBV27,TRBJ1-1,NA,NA,TGTGCCAGCAGTTCTCCCGACAGGAACACTGAAGCTTTCTTT,CASSSPDRNTEAFF
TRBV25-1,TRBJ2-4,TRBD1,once,TGTGCCAGCTCGACGCTGGGACAGGGAGGTCAAAACATTCAGTACTTC,CASSTLGQGGQNIQYF
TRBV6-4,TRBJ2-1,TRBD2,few,TGTGCCAGCAGTGACTCTCAGACGACTAGCGGGGGGGCAGATGAGCAGTTCTTC,CASSDSQTTSGGADEQFF
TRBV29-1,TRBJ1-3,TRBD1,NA,TGCAGCGTTGAAGTCACAGGGGGAACTGGAAACACCATATATTTT,CSVEVTGGTGNTIYF
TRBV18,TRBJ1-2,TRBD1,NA,TGTGCCAGCTCACCTTGGACAGGGGAACCCTATGGCTACACCTTC,CASSPWTGEPYGYTF
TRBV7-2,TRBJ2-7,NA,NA,TGTGCCAGCAGCGGTACAGGTGCGGGGGAGCAGTACTTC,CASSGTGAGEQYF
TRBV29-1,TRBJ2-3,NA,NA,TGCAGCGTTGGAGATCTCACAGATACGCAGTATTTT,CSVGDLTDTQYF
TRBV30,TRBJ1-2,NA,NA,TGTGCCTGGAGTCAGACAGTTAACTATGGCTACACCTTC,CAWSQTVNYGYTF
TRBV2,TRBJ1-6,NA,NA,TGTGCCAGCAGACGACGGTCCGAGGGTTCACCCCTCCACTTT,CASRRRSEGSPLHF
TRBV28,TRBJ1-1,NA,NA,TGTGCCAGCACCCTAAAGGGGGGGCTGAGGAACACTGAAGCTTTCTTT,CASTLKGGLRNTEAFF
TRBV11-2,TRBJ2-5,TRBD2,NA,TGTGCCAGCAGCCCAGCGGGGGGGCCAGAGACCCAGTACTTC,CASSPAGGPETQYF
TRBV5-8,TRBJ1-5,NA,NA,TGTGCCAGCAGCTTGCAGGCGAATCAGCCCCAGCATTTT,CASSLQANQPQHF
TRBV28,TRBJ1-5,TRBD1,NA,TGTGCCAGCAGTTTCCCCCAGGGGGGGATCAATCAGCCCCAGCATTTT,CASSFPQGGINQPQHF
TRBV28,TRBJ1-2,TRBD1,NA,TGTGCCAGCACTTTTAGGTCCGCAGGGGGCTACTATGGCTACACCTTC,CASTFRSAGGYYGYTF
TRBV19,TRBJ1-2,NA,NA,TGTGCCAGTAGTATAGACCCGCAGGCACCTAACTATGGCTACACCTTC,CASSIDPQAPNYGYTF
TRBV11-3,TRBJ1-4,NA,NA,TGTGCCAGCAGTGGAGCTAATGAAAAACTGTTTTTT,CASSGANEKLFF
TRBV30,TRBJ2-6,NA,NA,TGTGCCTGGAGTGAAGGGGGAGGGGCCAACGTCCTGACTTTC,CAWSEGGGANVLTF
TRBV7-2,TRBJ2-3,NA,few,TGTGCCAGCAGCCGCTTAAAGGGGCTCTTGCAGTATTTT,CASSRLKGLLQYF
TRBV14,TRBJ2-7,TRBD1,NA,TGTGCCAGCAGCCAATACCGGGACAGGGTTGCCTACGAGCAGTACTTC,CASSQYRDRVAYEQYF
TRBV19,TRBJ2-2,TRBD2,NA,TGTGCCAGTACGCCGCTAGCGGGGGGGACCGGGGAGCTGTTTTTT,CASTPLAGGTGELFF
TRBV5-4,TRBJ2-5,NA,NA,TGTGCCAGCAGCGGCAACGGAAAAGAGACCCAGTACTTC,CASSGNGKETQYF
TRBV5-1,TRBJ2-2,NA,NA,TGCGCCAGCAGCTTGATCGAGAACACCGGGGAGCTGTTTTTT,CASSLIENTGELFF
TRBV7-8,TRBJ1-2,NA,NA,TGTGCCAGCAGCTTAGCGCTGGGGTTAAGCTATGGCTACATCTTC,CASSLALGLSYGYIF
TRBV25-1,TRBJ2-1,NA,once,TGTGCCAGCAGTGATATCGGTGTGCTCTACAATGAGCAGTTCTTC,CASSDIGVLYNEQFF
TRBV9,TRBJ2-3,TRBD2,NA,TGTGCCAGCAGCGTAGAGCCTAGCGGGGGGCTCACAGATACGCAGTATTTT,CASSVEPSGGLTDTQYF
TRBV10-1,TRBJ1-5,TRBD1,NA,TGCGCCAGCCGGAGGGACAGGGGGCGCGAGGTAGGCAATCAGCCCCAGCATTTT,CASRRDRGREVGNQPQHF
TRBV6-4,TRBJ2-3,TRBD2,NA,TGTGCCAGCAGTGATCTAGCGGGGGGGCAGCCAGATACGCAGTATTTT,CASSDLAGGQPDTQYF
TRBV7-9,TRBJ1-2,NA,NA,TGTGCCAGCAGCATTGACAGGATAGATGGCTACACCTTC,CASSIDRIDGYTF
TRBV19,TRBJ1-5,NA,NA,TGTGCCAGTAGTATAGATGGAGCAAGTCAGCCCCAGCATTTT,CASSIDGASQPQHF
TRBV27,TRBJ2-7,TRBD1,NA,TGTGCCAGCAGTTTTGACAGGGCCTACGAGCAGTACTTC,CASSFDRAYEQYF
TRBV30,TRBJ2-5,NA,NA,TGTGCCTGGAGCTATGGGGGGCAAGAGACCCAGTACTTC,CAWSYGGQETQYF
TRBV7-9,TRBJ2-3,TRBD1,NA,TGTGCCACTCCGACAGGGGACACAGATACGCAGTATTTT,CATPTGDTDTQYF
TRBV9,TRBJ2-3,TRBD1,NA,TGTGCCAGCAACGGGGACAGGCGAGGAACCCATGCAGATACGCAGTATTTT,CASNGDRRGTHADTQYF
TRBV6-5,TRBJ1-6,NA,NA,TGTGCCAGCAGTTACTCTTCAGGTGGATTTGATTCACCCCTCCACTTT,CASSYSSGGFDSPLHF
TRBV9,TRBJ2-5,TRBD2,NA,TGTGCCAGCAGTTTGGGACTAGCGGGTCAAGAGACCCAGTACTTC,CASSLGLAGQETQYF
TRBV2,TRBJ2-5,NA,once,TGTGCCAGCCAACGGGAAGGAGGAATGGAGACCCAGTACTTC,CASQREGGMETQYF
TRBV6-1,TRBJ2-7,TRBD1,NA,TGTGCCAGCAGTGATTCGGGGACAGGGATCCACGAGCAGTACTTC,CASSDSGTGIHEQYF
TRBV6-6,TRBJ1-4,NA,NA,TGTGCCAGCAAGAGGGCGCGGGATGAAAAACTGTTTTTT,CASKRARDEKLFF
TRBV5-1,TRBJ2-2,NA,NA,TGCGCCAGCAGCTTGGGGGTACAGGGTCCCGGGGAGCTGTTTTTT,CASSLGVQGPGELFF
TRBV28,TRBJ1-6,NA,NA,TGTGCCGGCAGTTTGGCCTACGGCAGGGTAAATTCACCCCTCCACTTT,CAGSLAYGRVNSPLHF
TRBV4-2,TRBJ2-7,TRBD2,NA,TGTGCCAGCAGCCCCGGGGGGGCCGGGTCCTACGAGCAGTACTTC,CASSPGGAGSYEQYF